A selection of T cell receptor beta chains follows, all from one sample in a study of OX40 agonist ivuxolimab in advanced cancers. Generated by immunoSEQ multiplex PCR, the TCRdb table keeps only in-frame clones and is missing some. The data show about 66,000 clones, roughly nine tenths seen once. Source: CD4+ or CD8+ T cells sorted from blood, taken in a trial of the OX40 agonist ivuxolimab. Receptors originate from an adult with an advanced solid tumor such as melanoma, head and neck, liver or kidney cancer. Each CDR3 is given with its conserved first and last residue. A D gene is named only where the DNA matches it firmly. Clone size, where shown, is once, few, many, or a class for clones that have expanded.

clone size	J gene	V gene	CDR3 length	D gene	CDR3 DNA	CDR3 protein
once	TRBJ1-2	TRBV5-6	15	.	TGTGCCAGCAGCTGGGGAATTGGTTGGGACTATGGCTACACCTTC	CASSWGIGWDYGYTF
once	TRBJ2-1	TRBV7-9	17	TRBD1	TGTGCCAGCAGCGCTAAACAGGGGACAACTCGTGGCAATGAGCAGTTCTTC	CASSAKQGTTRGNEQFF
.	TRBJ2-5	TRBV11-1	14	.	TGTGCCAGCAGCACCCGTCATGGGAGAGAGACCCAGTACTTC	CASSTRHGRETQYF
.	TRBJ2-1	TRBV2	17	.	TGTGCCAGCAGGGGACATTGGACTCCCATTAGTCACAATGAGCAGTTCTTC	CASRGHWTPISHNEQFF
.	TRBJ2-1	TRBV27	18	TRBD2	TGTGCCAGCAGTTTATCGGCGCTAGCGGGGGGACCCTACAATGAGCAGTTCTTC	CASSLSALAGGPYNEQFF
.	TRBJ2-7	TRBV10-2	12	.	TGCGCCAGCAGTGAGCCGGGATACGAGCAGTACTTC	CASSEPGYEQYF
.	TRBJ2-5	TRBV19	13	.	TGTGCCAGTAGTACCTTACAACAAGAGACCCAGTACTTC	CASSTLQQETQYF
.	TRBJ2-2	TRBV4-1	13	TRBD2	TGCGCCAGCGCCCGGACTAGCACCGGGGAGCTGTTTTTT	CASARTSTGELFF
.	TRBJ2-1	TRBV29-1	15	TRBD1	TGCAGCGTTGGTAGGGGGACAGGGGGCGGCTATGAGCAGTTCTTC	CSVGRGTGGGYEQFF
.	TRBJ1-1	TRBV5-1	15	.	TGCGCCAGCAGCTTGGATATCAGTCAAAACACTGAAGCTTTCTTT	CASSLDISQNTEAFF
.	TRBJ2-7	TRBV11-2	15	.	TGTGCCAGCAGCTTTTCCTACCCGGGTACCTACGAGCAGTACTTC	CASSFSYPGTYEQYF
once	TRBJ1-2	TRBV7-6	12	TRBD1	TGTGCCAGCAGCAACCAGGGGGCTGGCTACACCTTC	CASSNQGAGYTF
.	TRBJ2-1	TRBV27	15	.	TGTGCCAGCAGTTTATCGACGGGGGCCTACAATGAGCAGTTCTTC	CASSLSTGAYNEQFF
.	TRBJ2-7	TRBV6-1	12	TRBD1	TGTGCCACCAGACAGGGATCCCACGAGCAGTACTTC	CATRQGSHEQYF
.	TRBJ2-2	TRBV9	20	TRBD2	TGTGCCAGCAGCGTAGCTTCCGTAGCGGGGGGCCGAGCGAACACCGGGGAGCTGTTTTTT	CASSVASVAGGRANTGELFF
.	TRBJ1-2	TRBV9	13	.	TGTGCCAGCATGGGAGGGTTAGGCTATGGCTACACCTTC	CASMGGLGYGYTF
.	TRBJ2-5	TRBV5-1	14	TRBD2	TGCGCCAGCAGCTTGGTGGGGGGGCAAGAGACCCAGTACTTC	CASSLVGGQETQYF
.	TRBJ1-2	TRBV6-1	14	TRBD1	TGTGCCAGCAGTGAAGGACAGGGAAACTATGGCTACACCTTC	CASSEGQGNYGYTF
.	TRBJ1-2	TRBV9	15	.	TGTGCCAGCAGCGGATGGGACGGACGAAACTATGGCTACACCTTC	CASSGWDGRNYGYTF
.	TRBJ2-1	TRBV15	15	TRBD1	TGTGCCACCAGCACCGAGGGACAGACCTACAATGAGCAGTTCTTC	CATSTEGQTYNEQFF
.	TRBJ1-2	TRBV5-4	15	.	TGTGCCAGCAGCCATTGGGGGCTATTTAACTATGGCTACACCTTC	CASSHWGLFNYGYTF
.	TRBJ2-2	TRBV27	18	TRBD2	TGTGCCAGCAGACTGACGGGGGGAAGGGTTAGATTTACCGGGGAGCTGTTTTTT	CASRLTGGRVRFTGELFF
once	TRBJ2-3	TRBV19	17	TRBD2	TGTGCCAGTTCTCAAGGGCGGGAGGGCCATGGCGCAGATACGCAGTATTTT	CASSQGREGHGADTQYF
.	TRBJ1-4	TRBV5-1	13	TRBD1	TGCGCCAGCAGCTCGACAGGGGCTGAAAAACTGTTTTTT	CASSSTGAEKLFF
few	TRBJ2-1	TRBV7-3	14	.	TGTGCCAGCAGCCCCAGATCAGGGTACAATGAGCAGTTCTTC	CASSPRSGYNEQFF
once	TRBJ2-1	TRBV15	19	.	TGTGCCACCAGCAGAGCCACCATTTTATCGGGACCTGGGGCTAAAAGGCAGTTCTTC	CATSRATILSGPGAKRQFF
.	TRBJ1-4	TRBV6-5	14	TRBD1	TGTGCCAGCAGTTACGGCCAGGGGGGGGAAAAACTGTTTTTT	CASSYGQGGEKLFF
once	TRBJ1-2	TRBV7-8	14	.	TGTGCCAGCAGCCCCAAACGCGGTATTCAAGGCTACACCTTC	CASSPKRGIQGYTF
.	TRBJ2-7	TRBV9	15	.	TGTGCCAGCAGCTCCTGGGGCAGACCTACGGACGAGCAGTACTTC	CASSSWGRPTDEQYF
.	TRBJ2-3	TRBV7-8	14	.	TGTGCCAGCAGCTTAACTACGAGTACAGATACGCAGTATTTT	CASSLTTSTDTQYF
.	TRBJ1-1	TRBV19	16	TRBD1	TGTGCCAGTAGGACCGGGACAGGGGGCATCCACACTGAAGCTTTCTTT	CASRTGTGGIHTEAFF
.	TRBJ2-2	TRBV6-4	14	.	TGTGCCAGCAGTGATGTAGCTAACACCGGGGAGCTGTTTTTT	CASSDVANTGELFF
.	TRBJ1-6	TRBV30	15	TRBD1	TGTGCCTGGAGCGCGGGACAGGGGCGTAATTCACCCCTCCACTTT	CAWSAGQGRNSPLHF
.	TRBJ2-5	TRBV5-4	12	TRBD2	TGTGCCAGCGCTAGCGGAGAAGAGACCCAGTACTTC	CASASGEETQYF
.	TRBJ1-4	TRBV2	14	TRBD1	TGTGCCAGCAGTGAACCCGGGACAGGCGGGAAACTGTTTTTT	CASSEPGTGGKLFF
.	TRBJ2-7	TRBV19	12	.	TGTGCCAGTAGTATAGGCCCTGGCGAGCAGTACTTC	CASSIGPGEQYF
.	TRBJ2-5	TRBV5-4	15	.	TGTGCCAGCAGCGTAGGGACTCCGGGTGGGGAGACCCAGTACTTC	CASSVGTPGGETQYF
.	TRBJ2-7	TRBV9	13	.	TGTGCCAGCAGCGTCTCCCCAGCCCACGAGCAGTACTTC	CASSVSPAHEQYF
.	TRBJ1-1	TRBV7-9	14	TRBD1	TGTGCCAGCAGTTCCGGACAGGGTGAGTCTGAAGCTTTCTTT	CASSSGQGESEAFF
.	TRBJ2-1	TRBV19	14	.	TGTGCCAGTAGTCTGCGGGGGCTTCACAATGAGCAGTTCTTC	CASSLRGLHNEQFF
.	TRBJ2-1	TRBV16	12	.	TGTGCCAGCGATGAGGGGAAGGCAGAGCAGTTCTTC	CASDEGKAEQFF
.	TRBJ1-2	TRBV7-3	14	TRBD1	TGTGCCAGCAGCTCCGGGACAGGGGACTATGGCTACACCTTC	CASSSGTGDYGYTF
.	TRBJ2-5	TRBV19	11	.	TGTGCCAGTAGTCCGGGGGAGACCCAGTACTTC	CASSPGETQYF